One and the same sample provided the 9 T cell receptor beta chains below, sequenced in a study of cytomegalovirus exposure and HLA in healthy donors. Researchers ran the PCR with 60 Vbeta and 13 Jbeta primers. Some clones are missing from TCRdb's copy, which holds only in-frame ones; the method was immunoSEQ multiplex PCR. Among 130,000 or so clones listed, 76% were seen once. Sequencing input: PBMCs. The receptor set was obtained from a female donor in good health and CMV-seropositive.

V usage is TRBV5-6 and J usage is TRBJ1-1, with TRBD1 as a possible D gene (6 bases). The CDR3 contains 16 residues. Germline V lookup: CDR1 SGHDT, CDR2 YYEEEE. Trimming cost V 4 bases and J 4 bases, with 20 bases left between them. The CDR3 reads CASSIPGGRRGTEAFF. The CDR3 DNA is TGTGCCAGCAGCATCCCGGGGGGGCGGAGGGGCACTGAAGCTTTCTTT.

This rearrangement joins TRBV28 to TRBJ2-7, with D unclear. Trimming cost V 1 base and J 3 bases, with 4 bases left between them. The CDR3 spans 12 residues. CDR1 MDHEN and CDR2 SYDVKM come from the germline V gene. CDR3 sequence reads: CASSLSSYEQYF. Written as DNA, the CDR3 is TGTGCCAGCAGTTTATCCAGCTACGAGCAGTACTTC. The full variable domain, its missing parts supplied by reference TRBV28 and TRBJ2-7, is DVKVTQSSRYLVKRTGEKVFLECVQDMDHENMFWYRQDPGLGLRLIYFSYDVKMKEKGDIPEGYSVSREKKERFSLILESASTNQTSMYLCASSLSSYEQYFGPGTRLTVT.

The rearrangement uses TRBV9 and TRBJ2-3, with a tentative D call TRBD2 (6 bases). The CDR3 has 16 amino acids. V lost 0 bases and J 5 bases, leaving 16 bases between the germline ends. CDR1 and CDR2 from the germline V gene are SGDLS and YYNGEE. The DNA for the CDR3 is TGTGCCAGCAGCGTAGTTGGTGGAGGGTTTGGAGATACGCAGTATTTT. Translating gives CASSVVGGGFGDTQYF.

The gene calls are TRBV9 and TRBJ1-2; D is possibly TRBD1 (5 bases). Trimming removed 3 bases from V and 7 bases from J, with 10 bases in between. Germline-derived CDR1 and CDR2 are SGDLS and YYNGEE. There are 12 residues in the CDR3. The CDR3 here is CASSDQGRGYTF. CDR3 DNA sequence: TGTGCCAGCAGCGACCAGGGTCGTGGCTACACCTTC.

Concerning this clone itself: Sequence at one end of the junction differs from germline and may be a read error. The chain uses TRBV6-5 and TRBJ1-2; 9 bases map to TRBD1. Germline values: CDR1 MNHEY, CDR2 SVGAGI. CDR3 length: 15 amino acids. CDR3 loop: CANSYGDRDGYGYTF. In nucleotides, the CDR3 is TGTGCCAACAGTTACGGGGACAGGGACGGCTATGGCTACACCTTC.

The V gene is TRBV7-2, the J gene TRBJ2-1, with 13 bases fitting TRBD2. The CDR3 sequence is 19 residues long. Germline assignment: CDR1 SGHTA and CDR2 FQGNSA. The V gene end was trimmed by 3 bases and the J gene end by 0 bases; junction bases not matched to a gene: 8. CDR3 nucleotides: TGTGCCAGCAGCTTTTCGTTACTAGCGGGGGGGAGCTCCTACAATGAGCAGTTCTTC. Its protein product is CASSFSLLAGGSSYNEQFF.

In its sample, this clone was seen once. The V call is TRBV9, the J call TRBJ1-2, with 9 bases matching TRBD1. This CDR3 is built from 15 residues. The ends lost 4 bases at V and 4 bases at J; junction bases unmatched: 8. Per germline, CDR1 SGDLS and CDR2 YYNGEE. The CDR3 here is CASSINRGRSYGYTF. CDR3 sequence (DNA): TGTGCCAGCAGCATAAACAGGGGGCGAAGCTATGGCTACACCTTC.

The chain is built from TRBV19 and TRBJ2-3; 11 bases agree with TRBD2. With V trimmed by 6 bases and J by 6 bases, 8 bases remained unmatched. The CDR3 spans 15 residues. Germline CDR1 reads LNHDA; CDR2 reads SQIVND (reference sequence). DNA of the CDR3: TGTGCCAGTAGCGATAGCGGGGGGGCCTTGGATACGCAGTATTTT. Translating it yields CASSDSGGALDTQYF.

This chain connects TRBV7-9 to TRBJ2-3; 13 positions agree with TRBD2. CDR1 and CDR2 from the germline V gene are SEHNR and FQNEAQ (reference sequence). J was trimmed by 1 base and V by 3 bases; bases with no gene match: 1. This CDR3 spans 16 amino acids. The CDR3: CASSFGLAGGTDTQYF. The CDR3 DNA reads as TGTGCCAGCAGCTTTGGACTAGCGGGAGGCACAGATACGCAGTATTTT.